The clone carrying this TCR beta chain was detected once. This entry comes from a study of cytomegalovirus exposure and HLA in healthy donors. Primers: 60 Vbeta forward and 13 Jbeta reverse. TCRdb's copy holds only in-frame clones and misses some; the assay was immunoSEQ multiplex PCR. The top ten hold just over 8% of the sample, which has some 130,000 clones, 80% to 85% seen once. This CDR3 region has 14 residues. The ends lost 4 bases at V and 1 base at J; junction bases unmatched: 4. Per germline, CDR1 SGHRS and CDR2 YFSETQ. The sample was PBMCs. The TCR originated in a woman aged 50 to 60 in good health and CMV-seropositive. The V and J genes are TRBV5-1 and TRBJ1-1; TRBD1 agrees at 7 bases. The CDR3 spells CASSTDRTNTEAFF. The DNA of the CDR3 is TGCGCCAGCAGCACGGACAGGACGAACACTGAAGCTTTCTTT.